This T cell receptor beta chain was observed in a study of CD8 T cells in Susac syndrome. Study results and caveats: The study's TCR sequencing and HLA analysis covered a relatively small number of individuals, and the study acknowledged this.

As concerns this clonotype: No antigen is known for it.

This CDR3 is built from 14 residues. Losses at the gene ends were 6 bases for V and 6 bases for J; bases not matched to a gene: 9. RNA was extracted with the RNeasy kit, and a quantity of about 0.5 to 1 ug was reverse transcribed using random hexamers. Across 54 Vbeta and 13 Jbeta, TCR beta CDR3 was amplified with immunoSEQ multiplex PCR. TCRdb re-called the immunoSEQ multiplex PCR reads through MiXCR, storing one row per CDR3 protein. This sample carries roughly 130,000 distinct CDR3 sequences, 90% to 95% of them seen once, and the ten largest clones take more than 0.095%. Blood CD8+ and CD4+ T cells underwent high-throughput TCR beta sequencing. Negative isolation yielded CD4+ and CD8+ T cells, and FACS enriched TEMRA cells.

This sequence originates from a human donor in good health. This sequence joins TRBV12-3 or TRBV12-4 and TRBJ2-7; 9 bases match TRBD1. Sample: CD4+ T cells from PBMCs. In nucleotides, the CDR3 is TGTGCCAGCAGGCGCAGGGGACAGGGTGTCGAGCAGTACTTC. Encoded protein: CASRRRGQGVEQYF.